The 2 T cell receptor beta chains below were found in one sample sequenced in a study of T cells in women clearing cervical HPV infection. Assay used: immunoSEQ multiplex PCR; TCRdb lists only in-frame clones, some missing. The table lists about 17,000 clones. The sequenced sample was blood buffy coat. All receptors derive from a woman aged 18 to 75 with a cervical HPV16 infection that either progressed to CIN3+ or cleared (not recorded which).

On this clone: The read comes to an end 3 residues before the CDR3 does, leaving the germline J gene to fill in the end. The genes are TRBV5-1 and TRBJ2-5; 12 bases fit TRBD2. The CDR3 loop spans 17 amino acids. The germline V gene encodes CDR1 SGHRS and CDR2 YFSETQ. V was clipped by 4 bases and J by 4 bases; unmatched bases: 11. CDR3 bases read: TGCGCCAGCAGCCCCTGGACTAGCGGGGACCCTGGAGAGACC. Protein sequence: CASSPWTSGDPGET. The complete CDR3 protein is CASSPWTSGDPGETQYF. The full variable domain, completed using reference TRBV5-1 and TRBJ2-5, is KAGVTQTPRYLIKTRGQQVTLSCSPISGHRSVSWYQQTPGQGLQFLFEYFSETQRNKGNFPGRFSGRQFSNSRSEMNVSTLELGDSALYLCASSPWTSGDPGETQYFGPGTRLLVL.

Concerning this clone itself: The read terminates 3 residues ahead of where the CDR3 ends, so the germline J gene completes it. The J gene is TRBJ2-5, the V gene TRBV18, with 9 bases fitting TRBD2. Germline V gene sequence: CDR1 KGHSH, CDR2 LQKENI. Trimming at V came to 2 bases and at J to 2 bases, leaving 15 bases not matched to a gene. This CDR3 is 19 amino acids long. CDR3 amino acids: CASSPIFSGGSAFQETQYF. CDR3 DNA (partial): TGTGCCAGCTCACCAATATTTAGCGGGGGTTCGGCTTTTCAAGAGACC.